The next 31 T cell receptor beta chains were all read from a single sample in a study of regulatory T cells in long-lasting Graves disease. Time point indicated: persistent/refractory GD, antithyroid drugs over 5 years with positive TRAb. With RNA extracted from PBMCs as input, the TCR library was made. Through Arm-PCR of CDR3 regions and iRepertoire HTBI primers, TCR beta libraries were built. TCRdb used MiXCR to reprocess the multiplex PCR reads, holding one entry per CDR3 protein. Counted here are roughly 470,000 distinct CDR3 sequences, 20% occurring once; the ten biggest clones make up 7% to 10%. The specimen comprised peripheral blood mononuclear cells (PBMCs), sampled when the disease was refractory, from a patient treated with antithyroid drugs. All receptors come from a female donor with Graves disease.

This clonotype was recorded many times. The CDR3 coding sequence is TGTGCCAGCAGTGAAGGGCCAGGCCACAATCAGCCCCAGCATTTT. This codes for CASSEGPGHNQPQHF. The chain couples TRBV2 to TRBJ1-5; D is ambiguous. CDR3 size: 15 residues. The V gene lost 1 base and the J gene lost 3 bases, with 10 bases spanning the gap. The germline V gene encodes CDR1 SNHLY and CDR2 FYNNEI. Together with reference TRBV2 and TRBJ1-5, the CDR3 gives the full variable domain: EPEVTQTPSHQVTQMGQEVILRCVPISNHLYFYWYRQILGQKVEFLVSFYNNEISEKSEIFDDQFSVERPDGSNFTLKIRSTKLEDSAMYFCASSEGPGHNQPQHFGDGTRLSIL.

This sequence joins TRBV12-3 or TRBV12-4 and TRBJ2-2, with 16 bases matching TRBD2. The CDR3 length is 18 residues. The V gene end was trimmed by 4 bases and the J gene end by 4 bases; junction bases not matched to a gene: 6. Written as DNA, the CDR3 is TGTGCCAGCAGTTCCGGGACTAGCGGGAGGGGGGGCACCGGGGAGCTGTTTTTT. Translating it yields CASSSGTSGRGGTGELFF.

There are many counts of this clonotype. The V call is TRBV29-1, the J call TRBJ1-2; no definite D call. There are 12 residues in the CDR3. Germline CDR1 SQVTM, CDR2 ANQGSEA. V lost 7 bases and J 7 bases, leaving 16 bases between the germline ends. CDR3 in amino acids: CSAAAGLRGYTF. The CDR3 region has the DNA TGCAGCGCCGCCGCGGGGTTGCGTGGCTACACCTTC.

This clonotype came up many times. The chain carries TRBV6-2 or TRBV6-3 and TRBJ2-7, with 9 nucleotides matching TRBD1. V trimming: 8 bases; J trimming: 2 bases; junction bases outside the gene matches: 13. The CDR3 has 16 residues. Germline V lookup: CDR1 MNHEY, CDR2 SVGEGT. The DNA of the CDR3 is TGTGCCAGCCGATCCTCCCGGGACAGGGTTACCTACGAGCAGTACTTC. Its protein product is CASRSSRDRVTYEQYF.

In this sample, this clonotype turned up once. Mismatch with germline at one junction end may stem from a read error. This sequence joins TRBV5-1 and TRBJ2-7, with TRBD2 identical over 11 bases. This CDR3 is built from 16 residues. CDR1 and CDR2 from the germline V gene are SGHRS and YFSETQ. CDR3 protein: CASSPYFTSGRGEQCF. DNA for the CDR3: TGCGCCAGCAGCCCTTACTTTACTAGCGGGAGAGGAGAGCAGTGCTTC.

This clonotype showed up just once. One base away lies a much larger clone, so this may be a sequencing read error. The rearrangement joins TRBV6-2 or TRBV6-3 to TRBJ1-2; no clear D gene. The V end was cut by 0 bases, the J end by 6 bases, with 8 bases between. CDR3 size: 13 residues. From germline, CDR1 is MNHEY and CDR2 SVGEGT. In nucleotides, the CDR3 is TGTGCCAGCAGTTACTCGCCCTTGCATGGCTACACCTTC. Translating it yields CASSYSPLHGYTF.

This clonotype was counted between two and nine times. The chain has TRBV30 and TRBJ1-5; TRBD1 might be the D (5 bases). V was shortened by 1 base and J by 11 bases, with 15 bases between the two germline ends. This CDR3 contains 13 residues. Germline loops: CDR1 GTSNPN, CDR2 SVGIG (reference sequence). This CDR3 reads CAWSAERGATQHF. Here the CDR3 DNA reads TGTGCCTGGAGTGCCGAAAGGGGAGCGACCCAGCATTTT. Full variable domain (remainder filled in from reference TRBV30 and TRBJ1-5): SQTIHQWPATLVQPVGSPLSLECTVEGTSNPNLYWYRQAAGRGLQLLFYSVGIGQISSEVPQNLSASRPQDRQFILSSKKLLLSDSGFYLCAWSAERGATQHFGDGTRLSIL.

In this sample, this clonotype turned up many times. The gene calls are TRBV13 and TRBJ1-1, with 8 bases identical to TRBD1. CDR1 is PRHDT and CDR2 is FYEKMQ in the germline V gene (reference sequence). Trimming took 5 bases from V and 1 from J; bases not matched to a gene: 18. The CDR3 loop spans 19 amino acids. As DNA, the CDR3 is TGTGCCAGCAGCCTTTTCAAGGGGACAGCTCAGGGGGCGAACACTGAAGCTTTCTTT. Amino acids: CASSLFKGTAQGANTEAFF.

V is TRBV19 and J is TRBJ1-1; D perhaps matches TRBD1 (5 bases). In germline, CDR1 is LNHDA, CDR2 SQIVND (reference sequence). Trimming took off 4 bases at V and 4 bases at J, with 13 bases between the two ends. The CDR3 runs to 14 residues. Here the CDR3 DNA reads TGTGCCAGTAGTAATTATGGGGGTAGCACTGAAGCTTTCTTT. The encoded protein is CASSNYGGSTEAFF.

This clonotype was recorded many times. The gene calls are TRBV6-2 or TRBV6-3 and TRBJ2-7; D is unclear. V was shortened by 0 bases and J by 2 bases, with 11 bases between the two germline ends. The CDR3 covers 15 residues. The germline V gene encodes CDR1 MNHEY and CDR2 SVGEGT. CDR3 amino acids: CASSYSGDGAYEQYF. The CDR3, as DNA: TGTGCCAGCAGTTACTCCGGAGACGGAGCCTACGAGCAGTACTTC.

This clonotype was seen many times. This rearrangement joins TRBV27 to TRBJ1-4; no firm D call. CDR3 length: 15 amino acids. The germline V and J ends were trimmed by 1 base and 0 bases, with 6 bases remaining between them. From germline, CDR1 is MNHEY and CDR2 SMNVEV (reference sequence). Here the CDR3 DNA reads TGTGCCAGCAGTTTATTAGGGACAACTAATGAAAAACTGTTTTTT. Protein: CASSLLGTTNEKLFF.

This clonotype was seen repeatedly, ten times or more. This sequence joins TRBV12-3 or TRBV12-4 and TRBJ1-5; D may be TRBD1 (6 bases). The germline V and J ends were trimmed by 5 bases and 3 bases, with 8 bases remaining between them. The CDR3 sequence is 13 residues long. The CDR3 loop is CASSTGPNQPQHF. As DNA, the CDR3 is TGTGCCAGCAGTACAGGGCCCAATCAGCCCCAGCATTTT.

There are many counts of this clonotype. V gene TRBV29-1 combines with J gene TRBJ2-7; either TRBD1 or TRBD2 may fit D (5 bases each). The CDR3 is 13 amino acids. Trimming stripped 4 bases from V and 3 bases from J, with 13 bases between. Germline V CDR1 and CDR2: SQVTM, ANQGSEA. This chain's CDR3 is CSVAPGTLYEQYF. DNA of the CDR3: TGCAGCGTTGCTCCCGGGACCCTCTACGAGCAGTACTTC.

This clonotype was observed a handful of times. The chain is built from TRBV7-9 and TRBJ2-3; D may be TRBD2 (6 bases). Germline V lookup: CDR1 SEHNR, CDR2 FQNEAQ (reference sequence). The CDR3 length is 15 residues. Deletions cut 7 bases from V and 5 bases from J, with 19 bases between. For the CDR3, the DNA is TGTGCCAGCACACAAAGGGGACTCCCCCTAGATACGCAGTATTTT. It specifies CASTQRGLPLDTQYF.

In this sample, this clonotype turned up many times. The CDR3 nucleotides read TGTGCCAGCAGTTTCGGAGAGCGGGACGGAGACATTCAGTACTTC. This gives the protein CASSFGERDGDIQYF. The chain links TRBV12-3 or TRBV12-4 to TRBJ2-4, with 7 bases identical to TRBD2. The CDR3 is 15 residues long. With V trimmed by 3 bases and J by 8 bases, 10 bases remained unmatched.

The genes are TRBV2 and TRBJ2-7; D might be TRBD1 (5 bases). This CDR3 is built from 15 residues. Deletions cut 6 bases from V and 2 bases from J, with 17 bases between. CDR1 and CDR2 from the germline V gene are SNHLY and FYNNEI. The chain's CDR3 is CASRIQQDATYEQYF. The CDR3 bases are TGTGCCAGCAGAATCCAACAGGACGCAACCTACGAGCAGTACTTC.

This clonotype was seen a few times. The chain has TRBV27 and TRBJ1-2; no clear D gene. The CDR3 consists of 15 residues. Per germline, CDR1 MNHEY and CDR2 SMNVEV (reference sequence). Trimming stripped 5 bases from V and 1 base from J, with 14 bases between. Here the CDR3 reads CASSPSRFYNYGYTF. The CDR3 nucleotides read TGTGCCAGCAGTCCGAGCAGGTTCTATAACTATGGCTACACCTTC.

This clonotype was recorded a few times. The rearrangement links TRBV20-1 to TRBJ1-1; D is uncertain. Trimming shortened V by 5 bases and J by 1 base, and 11 bases separated the two germline ends. The CDR3 has 13 residues. Germline loops: CDR1 DFQATT, CDR2 SNEGSKA (reference sequence). The CDR3 region is CSALGLQNTEAFF. CDR3 sequence (DNA): TGCAGTGCTTTGGGCCTCCAGAACACTGAAGCTTTCTTT.

This clonotype was seen repeatedly, ten times or more. The rearrangement joins TRBV7-9 to TRBJ2-5, with D possibly being TRBD1 (7 bases). The CDR3 covers 16 residues. Per the germline V gene, CDR1 is SEHNR and CDR2 is FQNEAQ (reference sequence). Trimming removed 5 bases at V and 2 bases at J, with 18 bases between. CDR3 sequence reads: CASSPPGGGIQETQYF. CDR3 coding DNA: TGTGCCAGCAGCCCCCCCGGAGGGGGCATACAAGAGACCCAGTACTTC.

The CDR3 sequence: CAIRSPVETYEQYF. CDR3 sequence (DNA): TGTGCCATCAGATCCCCAGTAGAAACCTACGAGCAGTACTTC. The rearrangement uses TRBV10-3 and TRBJ2-7; D call uncertain. Germline V lookup: CDR1 ENHRY, CDR2 SYGVKD. V lost 6 bases and J 2 bases, leaving 14 bases between the germline ends. This CDR3 comprises 14 residues.

With respect to this clonotype: This CDR3 fails to terminate in the conserved phenylalanine or tryptophan, so it likely reflects a read error. Here the CDR3 DNA reads TGTGCCAGCAGTGATTTGGGCTACGAGCAGTACCTC. Encoded protein: CASSDLGYEQYL. The chain uses TRBV6-1 and TRBJ2-7; D is ambiguous. Germline loops: CDR1 MNHNS, CDR2 SASEGT. The CDR3 is 12 residues long. Deletions cut 3 bases from V and 3 bases from J, with 6 bases between.

This clonotype was seen ten or more times. The chain carries TRBV12-3 or TRBV12-4 and TRBJ2-7; TRBD1 matches 9 bases. The V and J ends lost 6 bases and 1 base, in that order; junction bases with no gene match: 7. The CDR3 is 15 amino acids. In DNA form, the CDR3 reads TGTGCCAGCAGATCTACAGGGGGCAGGTCCTACGAGCAGTACTTC. This codes for CASRSTGGRSYEQYF.

In its sample, this clonotype was seen a few times. The gene calls are TRBV9 and TRBJ2-4, with a weak D call TRBD2 (6 bases). Between the trimmed V and J ends, which lost 4 bases and 0 bases, there was a span of 14 bases. Germline CDR1 reads SGDLS; CDR2 reads YYNGEE. The CDR3 is made up of 16 amino acids. The CDR3 region is CASSPRGGIAKNIQYF. The CDR3 bases are TGTGCCAGCAGCCCACGTGGGGGGATAGCCAAAAACATTCAGTACTTC.

This clonotype was seen repeatedly, ten times or more. The chain joins TRBV30 to TRBJ2-5, with D maybe TRBD2 (6 bases). The CDR3 sequence is 14 residues long. Trimming stripped 3 bases from V and 2 bases from J, with 13 bases between. From germline, CDR1 is GTSNPN and CDR2 SVGIG (reference sequence). CDR3 loop: CAWSGLALQETQYF. The CDR3 nucleotides are TGTGCCTGGAGCGGCCTAGCGCTACAAGAGACCCAGTACTTC.

This clonotype has ten or more counts. The CDR3 nucleotides are TGTGCCAGCCGGGGACGAGTAGGCACTGAAGCTTTCTTT. It translates to CASRGRVGTEAFF. The chain links TRBV6-1 to TRBJ1-1; the D gene is possibly TRBD1 (5 bases). V lost 8 bases and J lost 4, with 14 bases in between. Germline values: CDR1 MNHNS, CDR2 SASEGT. CDR3 length: 13 residues.

The CDR3 sequence: CASSSWGTFAYEQYF. The CDR3 DNA sequence: TGTGCCAGCAGTTCTTGGGGGACTTTCGCATACGAGCAGTACTTC. The genes are TRBV28 and TRBJ2-7; perhaps TRBD2 as D (6 bases). The germline V gene has CDR1 MDHEN and CDR2 SYDVKM. The V and J ends lost 4 bases and 4 bases respectively, with 17 bases between them. The CDR3 covers 15 residues.

This chain connects TRBV6-2 or TRBV6-3 to TRBJ2-7, with 11 nucleotides matching TRBD2. Germline V lookup: CDR1 MNHEY, CDR2 SVGEGT. The V segment lost 4 bases and the J segment 5 bases; nucleotides outside the gene matches: 10. The CDR3 has 16 residues. Here the CDR3 reads CASSFSGRAYRDEQYF. The CDR3 nucleotides are TGTGCCAGCAGTTTTAGCGGGAGGGCCTATCGGGACGAGCAGTACTTC.

This clonotype was seen at least ten times. The rearrangement links TRBV28 to TRBJ2-2; the D call may be TRBD1 or TRBD2 (5 bases each). This CDR3 is built from 17 residues. Germline CDR1 reads MDHEN; CDR2 reads SYDVKM. V was shortened by 3 bases and J by 7 bases, with 21 bases between the two germline ends. CDR3 in amino acids: CASSLVTTFGGYGELFF. Here the CDR3 DNA reads TGTGCCAGCAGTTTGGTTACGACATTTGGGGGTTACGGGGAGCTGTTTTTT.

To note about this clonotype: A much bigger clone sits one base away, suggesting this may be a read error. This CDR3 is CASSGVGGRSSYEQYF. The CDR3 coding sequence is TGCGCCAGCAGCGGGGTAGGCGGGAGGAGCTCCTACGAGCAGTACTTC. This chain links TRBV5-1 with TRBJ2-7; 8 nucleotides agree with TRBD2. The CDR3 extends over 16 amino acids. J lost 0 bases, V lost 4 bases, and 9 bases had no gene match. From germline, CDR1 is SGHRS and CDR2 YFSETQ.

This clonotype was counted ten times or more. The V gene is TRBV2, the J gene TRBJ1-4; 7 bases align to TRBD1. The CDR3 loop spans 16 amino acids. Germline V gene sequence: CDR1 SNHLY, CDR2 FYNNEI. V gave up 8 bases and J gave up 7 bases; unmatched junction bases: 16. CDR3 bases: TGTGCCAGCGGGTCCTACATACAGGGGTCGGCTGAAAAACTGTTTTTT. Amino acid sequence: CASGSYIQGSAEKLFF.

The chain joins TRBV6-9 to TRBJ2-7; D call uncertain. The CDR3 contains 13 residues. Per germline, CDR1 MNHGY and CDR2 SVAAGI. Trimming removed 3 bases from V and 0 bases from J, with 6 bases in between. The CDR3 here is CASSYHRSYEQYF. DNA for the CDR3: TGTGCCAGCAGTTACCACCGCTCCTACGAGCAGTACTTC.